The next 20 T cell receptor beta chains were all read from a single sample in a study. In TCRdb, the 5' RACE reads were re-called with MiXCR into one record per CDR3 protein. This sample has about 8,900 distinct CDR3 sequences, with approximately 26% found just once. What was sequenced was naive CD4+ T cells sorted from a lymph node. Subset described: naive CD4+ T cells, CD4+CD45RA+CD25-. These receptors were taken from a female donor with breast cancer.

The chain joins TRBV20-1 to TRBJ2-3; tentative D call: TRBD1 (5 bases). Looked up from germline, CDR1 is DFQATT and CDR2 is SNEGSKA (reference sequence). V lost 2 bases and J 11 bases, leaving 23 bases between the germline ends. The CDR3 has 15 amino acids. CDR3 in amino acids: CSARQGRVPAGGQYF. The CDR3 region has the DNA TGCAGTGCTAGACAAGGCAGGGTGCCCGCCGGCGGGCAGTATTTT.

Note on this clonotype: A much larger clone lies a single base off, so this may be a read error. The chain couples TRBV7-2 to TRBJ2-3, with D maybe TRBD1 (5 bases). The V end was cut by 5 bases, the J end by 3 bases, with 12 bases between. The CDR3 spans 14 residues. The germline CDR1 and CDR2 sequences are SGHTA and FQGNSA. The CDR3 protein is CASSRQRPTDTQYF. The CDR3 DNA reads TGTGCCAGCAGCAGACAGAGGCCGACAGATACGCAGTATTTT.

The CDR3 bases are TGCGCCAGCAGCTTGGGGACAGGGGGCAATGAGCAGTTCTTC. Amino acid sequence: CASSLGTGGNEQFF. This rearrangement joins TRBV5-1 to TRBJ2-1; 10 nucleotides agree with TRBD1. Germline CDR1 SGHRS, CDR2 YFSETQ. The CDR3 runs 14 residues. The trim removed 0 bases at V and 6 bases at J, leaving 0 bases unmatched.

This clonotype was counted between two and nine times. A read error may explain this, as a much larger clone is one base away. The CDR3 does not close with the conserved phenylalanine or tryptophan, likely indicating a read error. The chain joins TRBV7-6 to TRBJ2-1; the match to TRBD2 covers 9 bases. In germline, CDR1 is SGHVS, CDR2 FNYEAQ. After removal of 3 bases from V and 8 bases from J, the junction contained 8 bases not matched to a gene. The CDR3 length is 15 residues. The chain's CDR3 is CASSFGGRAVDEQFL. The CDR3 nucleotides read TGTGCCAGCAGCTTTGGCGGGAGGGCCGTCGATGAGCAGTTCCTC.

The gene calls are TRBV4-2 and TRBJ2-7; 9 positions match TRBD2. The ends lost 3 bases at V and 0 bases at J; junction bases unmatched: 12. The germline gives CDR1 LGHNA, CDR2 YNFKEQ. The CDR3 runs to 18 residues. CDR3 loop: CASSQELAGVAISYEQYF. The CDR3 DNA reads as TGTGCCAGCAGCCAGGAATTAGCGGGAGTGGCCATCTCCTACGAGCAGTACTTC.

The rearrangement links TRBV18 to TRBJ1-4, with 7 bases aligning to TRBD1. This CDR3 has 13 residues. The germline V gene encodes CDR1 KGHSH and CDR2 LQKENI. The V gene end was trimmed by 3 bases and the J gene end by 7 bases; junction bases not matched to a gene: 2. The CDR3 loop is CASSPWDSEKLFF. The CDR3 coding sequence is TGTGCCAGCTCACCCTGGGACAGTGAAAAACTGTTTTTT.

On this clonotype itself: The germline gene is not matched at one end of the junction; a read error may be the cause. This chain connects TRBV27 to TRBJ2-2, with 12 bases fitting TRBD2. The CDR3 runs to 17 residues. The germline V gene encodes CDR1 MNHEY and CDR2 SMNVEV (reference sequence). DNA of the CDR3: TGTGCCAGCGGTTTCCGACTAGCGGGAGTTGACGCCGGGGAGCTGTTTTTT. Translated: CASGFRLAGVDAGELFF.

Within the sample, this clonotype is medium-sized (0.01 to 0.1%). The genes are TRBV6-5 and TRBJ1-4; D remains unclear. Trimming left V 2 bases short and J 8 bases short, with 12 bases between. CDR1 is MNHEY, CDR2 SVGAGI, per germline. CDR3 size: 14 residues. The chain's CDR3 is CASSYESGGEKLFF. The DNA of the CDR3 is TGTGCCAGCAGTTACGAGTCAGGTGGGGAAAAACTGTTTTTT.

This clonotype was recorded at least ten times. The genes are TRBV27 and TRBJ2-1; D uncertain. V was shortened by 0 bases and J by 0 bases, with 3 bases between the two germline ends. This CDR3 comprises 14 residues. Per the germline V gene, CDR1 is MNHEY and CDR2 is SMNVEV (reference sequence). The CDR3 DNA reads TGTGCCAGCAGTTTATCTCGCTCCTACAATGAGCAGTTCTTC. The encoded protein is CASSLSRSYNEQFF.

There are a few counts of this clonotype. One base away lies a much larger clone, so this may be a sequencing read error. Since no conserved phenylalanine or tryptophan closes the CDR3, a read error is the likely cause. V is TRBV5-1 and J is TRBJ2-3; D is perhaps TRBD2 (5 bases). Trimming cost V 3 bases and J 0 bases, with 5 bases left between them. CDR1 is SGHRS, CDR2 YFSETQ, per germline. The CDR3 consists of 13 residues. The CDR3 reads CASSSSSTDTQYS. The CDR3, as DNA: TGCGCCAGCAGCTCTAGCAGCACAGATACGCAGTATTCT.

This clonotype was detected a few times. The CDR3 sequence is CATTTGYGEAFF. CDR3 in DNA: TGTGCCACCACCACAGGGTACGGTGAAGCTTTCTTT. The gene calls are TRBV24-1 and TRBJ1-1; tentative D call: TRBD1 (6 bases). V was pared by 8 bases and J by 7 bases, with 13 bases between. Germline V CDR1 and CDR2: KGHDR, SFDVKD. The CDR3 has 12 amino acids.

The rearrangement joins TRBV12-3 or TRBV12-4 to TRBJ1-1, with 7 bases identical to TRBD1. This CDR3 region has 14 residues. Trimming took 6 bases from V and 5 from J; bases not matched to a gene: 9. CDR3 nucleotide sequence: TGTGCCAGCAGCCCAAACAGGGGAGGTACTGAAGCTTTCTTT. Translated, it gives CASSPNRGGTEAFF.

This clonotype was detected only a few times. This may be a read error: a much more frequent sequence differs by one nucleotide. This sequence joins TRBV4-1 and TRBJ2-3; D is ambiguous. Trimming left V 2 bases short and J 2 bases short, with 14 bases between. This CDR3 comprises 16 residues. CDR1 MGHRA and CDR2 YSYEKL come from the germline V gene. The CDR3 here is CASSQISMVATDTQYF. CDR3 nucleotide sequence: TGCGCCAGCAGCCAAATTTCTATGGTCGCCACAGATACGCAGTATTTT.

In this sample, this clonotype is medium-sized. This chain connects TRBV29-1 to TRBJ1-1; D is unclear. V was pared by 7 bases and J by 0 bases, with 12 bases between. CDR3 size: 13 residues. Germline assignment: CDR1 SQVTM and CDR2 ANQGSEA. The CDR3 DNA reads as TGCAGCGCTCTTAAAGGAATGAACACTGAAGCTTTCTTT. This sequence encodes CSALKGMNTEAFF.

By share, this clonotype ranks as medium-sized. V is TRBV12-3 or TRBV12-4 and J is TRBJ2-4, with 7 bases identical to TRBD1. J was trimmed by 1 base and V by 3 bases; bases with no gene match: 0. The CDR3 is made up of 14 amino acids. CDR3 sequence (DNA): TGTGCCAGCAGTTTGACAGGGGCCAAAAACATTCAGTACTTC. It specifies CASSLTGAKNIQYF.

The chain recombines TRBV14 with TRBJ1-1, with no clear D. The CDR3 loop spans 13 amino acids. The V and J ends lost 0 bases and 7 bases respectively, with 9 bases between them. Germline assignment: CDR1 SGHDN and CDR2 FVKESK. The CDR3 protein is CASSQDYFYEAFF. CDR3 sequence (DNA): TGTGCCAGCAGCCAAGACTACTTTTATGAAGCTTTCTTT.

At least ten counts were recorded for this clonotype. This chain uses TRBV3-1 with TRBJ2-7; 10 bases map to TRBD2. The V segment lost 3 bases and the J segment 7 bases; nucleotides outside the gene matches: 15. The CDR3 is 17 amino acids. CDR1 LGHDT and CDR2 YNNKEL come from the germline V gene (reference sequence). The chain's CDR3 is CASSHSGRLAGAGEQYF. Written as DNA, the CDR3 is TGTGCCAGCAGCCACTCGGGTCGACTAGCGGGTGCGGGGGAGCAGTACTTC.

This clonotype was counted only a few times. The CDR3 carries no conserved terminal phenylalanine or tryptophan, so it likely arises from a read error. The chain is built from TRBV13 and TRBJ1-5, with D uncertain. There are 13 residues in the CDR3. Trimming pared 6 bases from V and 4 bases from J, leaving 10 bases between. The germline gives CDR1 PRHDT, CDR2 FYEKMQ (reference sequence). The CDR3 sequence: CASSPSRNQPQHI. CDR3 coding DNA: TGTGCCAGCAGTCCCTCACGAAATCAGCCCCAGCATATT.

CDR3 sequence: CATSAGRDSYEQYF. CDR3 DNA sequence: TGTGCCACCAGTGCCGGCAGGGATTCCTACGAGCAGTACTTC. J is TRBJ2-7 and V is TRBV24-1, with D perhaps TRBD1 (5 bases). Germline values: CDR1 KGHDR, CDR2 SFDVKD. Trimming cost V 5 bases and J 1 base, with 11 bases left between them. This CDR3 is built from 14 residues.

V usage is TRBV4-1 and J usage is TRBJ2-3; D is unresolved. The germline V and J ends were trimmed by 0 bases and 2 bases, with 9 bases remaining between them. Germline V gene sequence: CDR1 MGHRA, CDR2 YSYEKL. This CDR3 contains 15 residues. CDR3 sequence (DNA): TGCGCCAGCAGCCAAGATAGGCCAGTCACAGATACGCAGTATTTT. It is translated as CASSQDRPVTDTQYF.